The 7 T cell receptor beta chains below all came from one sample that was sequenced in a study of T-cell memory formation after mild COVID-19. One entry per CDR3 protein results from TCRdb running MiXCR on the 5' RACE reads. This table has 35,000 to 55,000 distinct CDR3 sequences, approximately 9.7% appearing once. What was sequenced was PBMCs or a T cell subset sorted from them (not recorded which). The receptor set was obtained from an adult woman who had mild COVID-19 (a few samples of this study predate the infection). Cell type and time point are not known.

The rearrangement links TRBV12-3 or TRBV12-4 to TRBJ1-6, with 7 bases lining up with TRBD1. The CDR3 has 15 residues. J was trimmed by 4 bases and V by 5 bases; bases with no gene match: 5. DNA of the CDR3: TGTGCCAGCAGTCTAGGGGGCAGTTATAATTCACCCCTCCACTTT. This sequence encodes CASSLGGSYNSPLHF.

This clonotype was picked up a small number of times. The V and J genes are TRBV12-3 or TRBV12-4 and TRBJ2-6; no reliable D call. Trimming pared 2 bases from V and 0 bases from J, leaving 2 bases between. The CDR3 has 14 amino acids. In nucleotides, the CDR3 is TGTGCCAGCAGTTTACGCTCTGGGGCCAACGTCCTGACTTTC. It specifies CASSLRSGANVLTF.

This clonotype has more than one count but fewer than ten. The CDR3 sequence: CASSLSPRDRRSSGNTIYF. CDR3 sequence (DNA): TGTGCCAGCAGTTTATCCCCCCGGGACAGGCGGTCCTCTGGAAACACCATATATTTT. V is TRBV27 and J is TRBJ1-3; 8 nucleotides line up with TRBD1. Germline V gene lookup returns CDR1 MNHEY and CDR2 SMNVEV (reference sequence). V trimming: 0 bases; J trimming: 0 bases; junction bases outside the gene matches: 10. The CDR3 loop spans 19 amino acids.

V is TRBV20-1 and J is TRBJ2-5; D is uncertain. This CDR3 region has 15 residues. Germline V gene sequence: CDR1 DFQATT, CDR2 SNEGSKA (reference sequence). V lost 2 bases, J lost 0 bases, and 13 bases lay in between. CDR3 nucleotide sequence: TGCAGTGCTAGACTCCCTTTCGGCTACCAAGAGACCCAGTACTTC. Translating it yields CSARLPFGYQETQYF.

This clonotype was seen many times. This chain joins TRBV5-1 and TRBJ2-3, with D unresolved. CDR1 and CDR2 (germline): SGHRS, YFSETQ. The V gene lost 5 bases and the J gene lost 3 bases, with 10 bases spanning the gap. The CDR3 has 13 amino acids. The CDR3 region is CASRLHQTDTQYF. CDR3 bases: TGCGCCAGCAGGTTGCATCAGACAGATACGCAGTATTTT.

This clonotype was seen repeatedly, ten times or more. The chain joins TRBV7-2 to TRBJ2-2, with D perhaps matching TRBD1 (5 bases). Looked up from germline, CDR1 is SGHTA and CDR2 is FQGNSA. The CDR3 extends over 16 amino acids. Trimming left V 2 bases short and J 10 bases short, with 20 bases between. CDR3 DNA: TGTGCCAGCAGCTTATATTTGACAGACCCGGATGAGGAGCTGTTTTTT. This translates into CASSLYLTDPDEELFF.

This chain joins TRBV7-2 and TRBJ2-3; no definite D call. Trimming pared 2 bases from V and 3 bases from J, leaving 6 bases between. CDR3 length: 13 amino acids. Germline values: CDR1 SGHTA, CDR2 FQGNSA. CDR3 sequence reads: CASSLPETDTQYF. In DNA, the CDR3 is TGTGCCAGCAGCTTACCAGAAACAGATACGCAGTATTTT.